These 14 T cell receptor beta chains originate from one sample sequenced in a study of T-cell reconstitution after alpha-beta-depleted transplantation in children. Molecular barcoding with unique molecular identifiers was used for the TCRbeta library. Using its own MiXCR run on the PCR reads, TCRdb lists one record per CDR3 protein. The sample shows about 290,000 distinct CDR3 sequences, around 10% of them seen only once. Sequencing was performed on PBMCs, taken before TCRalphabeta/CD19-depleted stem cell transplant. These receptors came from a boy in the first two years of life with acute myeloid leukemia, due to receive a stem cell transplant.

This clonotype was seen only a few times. The CDR3 DNA is TGCAGCGTTGTGGTCGGTTTTGGCAATCAGCCCCAGCATTTT. Protein product: CSVVVGFGNQPQHF. The V gene is TRBV29-1, the J gene TRBJ1-5; D call uncertain. The CDR3 extends over 14 amino acids. The V and J ends lost 4 bases and 2 bases respectively, with 12 bases between them. The germline gives CDR1 SQVTM, CDR2 ANQGSEA.

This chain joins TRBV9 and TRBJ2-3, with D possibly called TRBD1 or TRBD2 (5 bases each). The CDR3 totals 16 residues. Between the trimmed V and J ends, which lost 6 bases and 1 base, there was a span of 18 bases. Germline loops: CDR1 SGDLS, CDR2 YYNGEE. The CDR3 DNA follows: TGTGCCAGCAATGAAGGGGTAAACGGGGGCACAGATACGCAGTATTTT. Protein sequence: CASNEGVNGGTDTQYF.

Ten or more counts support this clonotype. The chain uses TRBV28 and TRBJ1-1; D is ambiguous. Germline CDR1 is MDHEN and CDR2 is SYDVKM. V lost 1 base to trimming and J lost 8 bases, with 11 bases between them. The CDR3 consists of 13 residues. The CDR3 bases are TGTGCCAGCAGTTTATACCCCCTGACAGAAGCTTTCTTT. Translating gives CASSLYPLTEAFF.

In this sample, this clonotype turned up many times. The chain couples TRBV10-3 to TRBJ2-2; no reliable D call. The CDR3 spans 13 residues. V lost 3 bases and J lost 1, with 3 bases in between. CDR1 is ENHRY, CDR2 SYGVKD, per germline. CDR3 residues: CAISDQNTGELFF. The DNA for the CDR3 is TGTGCCATCAGTGACCAGAACACCGGGGAGCTGTTTTTT.

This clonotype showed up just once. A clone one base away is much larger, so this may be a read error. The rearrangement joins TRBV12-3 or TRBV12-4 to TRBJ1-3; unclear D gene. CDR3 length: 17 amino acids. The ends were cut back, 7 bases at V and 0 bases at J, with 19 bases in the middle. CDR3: CASIIPRSGYSGNTIYF. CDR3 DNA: TGTGCCAGCATCATCCCTCGCTCGGGGTACTCTGGAAACACCATATATTTT.

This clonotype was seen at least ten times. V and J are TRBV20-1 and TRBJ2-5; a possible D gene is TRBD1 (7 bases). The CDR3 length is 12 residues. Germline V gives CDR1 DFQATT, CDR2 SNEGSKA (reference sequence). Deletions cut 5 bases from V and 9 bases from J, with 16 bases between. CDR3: CSALPAGGSQYF. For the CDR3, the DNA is TGCAGTGCTCTACCGGCAGGGGGGTCCCAGTACTTC.

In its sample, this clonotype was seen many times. As DNA, the CDR3 is TGTGCCAGCAGTTTACTTTTTAGCGGGGGGGGCACAGATACGCAGTATTTT. It specifies CASSLLFSGGGTDTQYF. V is TRBV28 and J is TRBJ2-3, with TRBD2 matching over 11 bases. This CDR3 contains 17 residues. J was trimmed by 1 base and V by 2 bases; bases with no gene match: 5. Per germline, CDR1 MDHEN and CDR2 SYDVKM.

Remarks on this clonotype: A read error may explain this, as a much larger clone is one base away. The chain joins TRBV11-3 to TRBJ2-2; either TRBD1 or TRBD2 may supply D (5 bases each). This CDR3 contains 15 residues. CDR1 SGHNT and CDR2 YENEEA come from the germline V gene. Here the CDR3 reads CASSSIPLVPGDLFF. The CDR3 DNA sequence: TGTGCCAGCAGCTCCATACCTCTGGTGCCCGGGGACCTGTTTTTT.

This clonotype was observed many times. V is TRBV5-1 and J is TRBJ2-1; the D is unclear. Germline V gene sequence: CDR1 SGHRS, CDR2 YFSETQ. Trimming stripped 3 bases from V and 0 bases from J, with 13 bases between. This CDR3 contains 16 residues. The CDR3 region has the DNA TGCGCCAGCAGCTATATTGGGTCAAGCTCCTACAATGAGCAGTTCTTC. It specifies CASSYIGSSSYNEQFF.

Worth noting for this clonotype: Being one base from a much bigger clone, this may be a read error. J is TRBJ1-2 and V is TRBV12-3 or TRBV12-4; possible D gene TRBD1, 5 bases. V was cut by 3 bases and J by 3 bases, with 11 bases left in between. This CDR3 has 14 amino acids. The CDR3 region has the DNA TGTGCCAGCAGTTTGTCGGGACGCCACTATGGCTACACCTTC. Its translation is CASSLSGRHYGYTF.

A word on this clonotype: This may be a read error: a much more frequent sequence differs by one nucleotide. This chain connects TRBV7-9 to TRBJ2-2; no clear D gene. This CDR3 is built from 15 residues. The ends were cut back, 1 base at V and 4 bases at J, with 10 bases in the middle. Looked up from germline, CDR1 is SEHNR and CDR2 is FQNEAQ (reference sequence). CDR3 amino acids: CASSLEAETTGELFF. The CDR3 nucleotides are TGTGCCAGCAGCTTAGAAGCAGAGACCACCGGGGAGCTGTTTTTT. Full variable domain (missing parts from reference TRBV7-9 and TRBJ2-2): DTGVSQNPRHKITKRGQNVTFRCDPISEHNRLYWYRQTLGQGPEFLTYFQNEAQLEKSRLLSDRFSAERPKGSFSTLEIQRTEQGDSAMYLCASSLEAETTGELFFGEGSRLTVL.

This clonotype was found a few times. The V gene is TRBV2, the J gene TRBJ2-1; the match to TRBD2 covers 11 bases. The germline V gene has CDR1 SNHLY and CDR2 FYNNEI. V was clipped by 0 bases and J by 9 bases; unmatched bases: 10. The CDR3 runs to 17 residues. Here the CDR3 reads CASSEALQASGRTEQFF. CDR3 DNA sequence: TGTGCCAGCAGTGAAGCGCTTCAGGCTAGCGGGAGGACTGAGCAGTTCTTC. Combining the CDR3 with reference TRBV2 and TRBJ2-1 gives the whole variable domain EPEVTQTPSHQVTQMGQEVILRCVPISNHLYFYWYRQILGQKVEFLVSFYNNEISEKSEIFDDQFSVERPDGSNFTLKIRSTKLEDSAMYFCASSEALQASGRTEQFFGPGTRLTVL.

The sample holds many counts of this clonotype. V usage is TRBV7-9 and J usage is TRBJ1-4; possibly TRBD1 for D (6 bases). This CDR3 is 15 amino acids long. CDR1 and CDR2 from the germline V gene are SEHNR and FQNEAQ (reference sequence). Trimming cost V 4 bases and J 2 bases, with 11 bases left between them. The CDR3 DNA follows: TGTGCCAGCAGCTCCGGGACAACGACTAATGAAAAACTGTTTTTT. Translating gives CASSSGTTTNEKLFF.

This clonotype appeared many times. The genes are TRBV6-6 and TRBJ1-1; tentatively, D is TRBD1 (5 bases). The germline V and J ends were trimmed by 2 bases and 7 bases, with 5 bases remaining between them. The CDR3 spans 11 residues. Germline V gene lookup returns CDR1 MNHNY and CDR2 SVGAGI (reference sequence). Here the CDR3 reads CASSYRGEAFF. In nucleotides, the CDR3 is TGTGCCAGCAGTTACAGGGGTGAAGCTTTCTTT.